In its sample, the clone carrying this TCR beta chain was seen many times. Its antigen remains unidentified. cDNA was made by 5'RACE with 10-nucleotide random UMIs. Whenever a sequencing run was performed, it yielded over 180 million TCR-beta sequences from 15-18 subjects. TCRdb re-called the 5' RACE reads through MiXCR, storing one row per CDR3 protein. The data show more than 45,000 distinct CDR3 sequences, around 3.6% seen once. Germline lookup yields CDR1 SGHTA and CDR2 FQGNSA. The V end lost 3 bases, the J end lost 4 bases, and 9 bases lay between the germline ends. This CDR3 has 14 residues. These data originate in a study of neurological immune-mediated disorders. Study conclusions and caveats: One cluster of related CDR3 sequences contained, by phylogenetic grouping, the repertoires of 18 of 34 multiple sclerosis patients and formed a possible signature. None of the CDR3 amino acid sequences found in expanded clones was shared across subjects. This suggests that the TCR-beta repertoires were private in all groups.

The V gene is TRBV7-2, the J gene TRBJ1-4; D perhaps matches TRBD1 (5 bases). This sequence originates from a man aged 25 to 45 with multiple sclerosis. Sequencing used PBMCs. In nucleotides, the CDR3 is TGTGCCAGCAGCTTGGGGCCCAGTAATGAAAAACTGTTTTTT. Protein: CASSLGPSNEKLFF.